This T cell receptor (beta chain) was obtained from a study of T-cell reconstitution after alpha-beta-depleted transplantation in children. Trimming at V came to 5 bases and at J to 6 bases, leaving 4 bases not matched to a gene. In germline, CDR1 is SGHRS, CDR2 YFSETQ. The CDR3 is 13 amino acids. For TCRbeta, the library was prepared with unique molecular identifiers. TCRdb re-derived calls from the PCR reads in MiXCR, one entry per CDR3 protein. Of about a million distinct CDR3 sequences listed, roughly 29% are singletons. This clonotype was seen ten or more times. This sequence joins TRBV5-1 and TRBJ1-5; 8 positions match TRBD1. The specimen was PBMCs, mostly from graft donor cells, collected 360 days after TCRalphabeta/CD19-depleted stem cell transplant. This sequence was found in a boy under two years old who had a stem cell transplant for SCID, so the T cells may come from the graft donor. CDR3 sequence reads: CASSPTGGQPQHF. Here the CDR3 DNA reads TGCGCCAGCAGTCCAACAGGGGGTCAGCCCCAGCATTTT.